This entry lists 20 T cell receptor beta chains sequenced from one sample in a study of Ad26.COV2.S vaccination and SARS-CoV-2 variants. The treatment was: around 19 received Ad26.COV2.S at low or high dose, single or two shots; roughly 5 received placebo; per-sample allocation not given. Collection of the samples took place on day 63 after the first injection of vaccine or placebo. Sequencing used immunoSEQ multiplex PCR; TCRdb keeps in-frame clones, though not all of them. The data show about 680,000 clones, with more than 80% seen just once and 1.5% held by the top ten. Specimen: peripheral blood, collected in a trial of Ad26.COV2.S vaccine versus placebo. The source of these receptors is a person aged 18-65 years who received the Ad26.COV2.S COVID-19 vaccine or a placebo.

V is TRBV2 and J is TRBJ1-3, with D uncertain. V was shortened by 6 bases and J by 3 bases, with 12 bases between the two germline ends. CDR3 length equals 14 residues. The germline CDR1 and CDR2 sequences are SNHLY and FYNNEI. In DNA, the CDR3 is TGTGCCAGCAGAGGTGGAGGTGGTGGAAACACCATATATTTT. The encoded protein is CASRGGGGGNTIYF.

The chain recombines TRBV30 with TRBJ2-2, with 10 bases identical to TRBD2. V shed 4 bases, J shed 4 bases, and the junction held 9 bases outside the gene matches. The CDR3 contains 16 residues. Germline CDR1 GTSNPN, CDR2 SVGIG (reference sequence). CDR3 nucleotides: TGTGCCTGGACTAGCGGGAGAAGGGGGGGCACCGGGGAGCTGTTTTTT. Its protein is CAWTSGRRGGTGELFF.

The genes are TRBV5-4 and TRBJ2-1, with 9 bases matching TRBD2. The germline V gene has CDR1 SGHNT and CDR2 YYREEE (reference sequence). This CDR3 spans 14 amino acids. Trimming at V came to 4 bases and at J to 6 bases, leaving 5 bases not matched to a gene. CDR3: CASSAGTSTNEQFF. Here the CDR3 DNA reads TGTGCCAGCAGCGCCGGGACTAGCACCAATGAGCAGTTCTTC.

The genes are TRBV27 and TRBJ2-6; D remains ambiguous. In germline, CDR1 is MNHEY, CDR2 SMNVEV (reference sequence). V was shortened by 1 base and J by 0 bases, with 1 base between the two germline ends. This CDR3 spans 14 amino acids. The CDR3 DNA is TGTGCCAGCAGTTTATTCTCTGGGGCCAACGTCCTGACTTTC. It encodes CASSLFSGANVLTF.

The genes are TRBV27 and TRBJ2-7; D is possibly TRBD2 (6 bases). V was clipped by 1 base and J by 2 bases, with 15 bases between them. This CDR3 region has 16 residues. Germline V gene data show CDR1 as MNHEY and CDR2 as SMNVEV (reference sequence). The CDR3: CASSLFLTSRTYEQYF. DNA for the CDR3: TGTGCCAGCAGTTTATTTTTAACTAGCCGAACCTACGAGCAGTACTTC.

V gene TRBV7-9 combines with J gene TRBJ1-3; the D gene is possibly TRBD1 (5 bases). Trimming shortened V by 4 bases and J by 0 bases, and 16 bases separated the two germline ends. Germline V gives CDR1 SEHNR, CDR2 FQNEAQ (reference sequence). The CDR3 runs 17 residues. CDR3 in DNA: TGTGCCAGCAGCTGGGCCGGGACTGTAGCCTCTGGAAACACCATATATTTT. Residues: CASSWAGTVASGNTIYF.

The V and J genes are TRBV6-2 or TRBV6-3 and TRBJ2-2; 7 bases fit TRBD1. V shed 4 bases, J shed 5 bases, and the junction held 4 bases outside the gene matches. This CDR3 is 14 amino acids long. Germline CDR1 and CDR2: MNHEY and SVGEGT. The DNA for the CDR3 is TGTGCCAGCAGTTTTAGGGGGCATACCGGGGAGCTGTTTTTT. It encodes CASSFRGHTGELFF.

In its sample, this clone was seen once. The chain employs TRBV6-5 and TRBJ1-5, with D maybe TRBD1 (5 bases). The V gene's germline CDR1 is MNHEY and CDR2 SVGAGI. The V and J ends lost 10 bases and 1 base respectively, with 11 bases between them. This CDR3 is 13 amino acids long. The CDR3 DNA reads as TGTGCCACGGAGTGGGGGAGCAATCAGCCCCAGCATTTT. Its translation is CATEWGSNQPQHF.

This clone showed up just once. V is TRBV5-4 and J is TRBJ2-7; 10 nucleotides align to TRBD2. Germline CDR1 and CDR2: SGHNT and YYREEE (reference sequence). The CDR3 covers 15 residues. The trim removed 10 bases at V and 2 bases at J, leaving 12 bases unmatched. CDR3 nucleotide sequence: TGTGCCTCCCACGCGGGACTAGCGCCCGCCTACGAGCAGTACTTC. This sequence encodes CASHAGLAPAYEQYF.

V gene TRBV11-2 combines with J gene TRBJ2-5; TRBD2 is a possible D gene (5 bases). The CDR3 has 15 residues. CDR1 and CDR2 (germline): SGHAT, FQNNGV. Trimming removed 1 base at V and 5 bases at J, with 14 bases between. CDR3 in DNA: TGTGCCAGCAGCTTAGCGTCGGCTAGCTGGGAGACCCAGTACTTC. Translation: CASSLASASWETQYF.

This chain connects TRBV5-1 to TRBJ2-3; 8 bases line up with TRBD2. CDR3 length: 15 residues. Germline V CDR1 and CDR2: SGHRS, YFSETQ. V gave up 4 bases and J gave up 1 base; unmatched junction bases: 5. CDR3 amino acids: CASSPPLAGTDTQYF. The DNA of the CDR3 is TGCGCCAGCAGCCCCCCACTAGCGGGCACAGATACGCAGTATTTT.

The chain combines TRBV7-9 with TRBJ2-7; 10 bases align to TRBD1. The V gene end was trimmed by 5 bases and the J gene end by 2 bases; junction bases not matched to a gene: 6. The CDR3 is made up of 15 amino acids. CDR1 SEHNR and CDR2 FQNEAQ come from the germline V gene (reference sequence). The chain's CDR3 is CASSIGQGGTYEQYF. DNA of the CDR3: TGTGCCAGCAGCATAGGACAGGGGGGGACCTACGAGCAGTACTTC.

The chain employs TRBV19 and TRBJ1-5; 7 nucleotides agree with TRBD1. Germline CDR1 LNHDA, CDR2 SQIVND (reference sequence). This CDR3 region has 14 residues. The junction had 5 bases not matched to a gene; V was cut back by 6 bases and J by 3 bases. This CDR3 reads CASRGGQNNQPQHF. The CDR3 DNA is TGTGCCAGTAGGGGGGGACAGAACAATCAGCCCCAGCATTTT.

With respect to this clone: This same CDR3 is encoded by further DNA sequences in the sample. In DNA, the CDR3 is TGCAGTGCTAGGAGGGTCGGGGAGCTGTTTTTT. Translating it yields CSARRVGELFF. The V and J genes are TRBV20-1 and TRBJ2-2, with a tentative D call TRBD2 (5 bases). The CDR3 contains 11 residues. Germline values: CDR1 DFQATT, CDR2 SNEGSKA (reference sequence). V dropped 3 bases and J dropped 7 bases, with 6 bases sitting between them.

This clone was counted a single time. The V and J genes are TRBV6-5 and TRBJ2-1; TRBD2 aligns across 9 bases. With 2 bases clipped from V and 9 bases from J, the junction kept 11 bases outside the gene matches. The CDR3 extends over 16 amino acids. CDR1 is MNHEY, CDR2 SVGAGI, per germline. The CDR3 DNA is TGTGCCAGCAGTTACCTTCGAGCGGGAGGCTTGGGTGAGCAGTTCTTC. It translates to CASSYLRAGGLGEQFF.

The CDR3 coding sequence is TGTGCCAGCAGCACCACGACAGGCTCCTATAATTCACCCCTCCACTTT. Translation gives CASSTTTGSYNSPLHF. This chain uses TRBV11-2 with TRBJ1-6; TRBD1 might be the D (6 bases). Germline CDR1 reads SGHAT; CDR2 reads FQNNGV. The CDR3 consists of 16 residues. V lost 5 bases and J 0 bases, leaving 11 bases between the germline ends.

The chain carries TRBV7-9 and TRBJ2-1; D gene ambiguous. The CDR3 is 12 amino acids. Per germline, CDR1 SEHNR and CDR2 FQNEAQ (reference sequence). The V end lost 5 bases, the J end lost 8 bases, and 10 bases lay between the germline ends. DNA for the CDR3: TGTGCCAGCAGCACGACCTGGGATGAGCAGTTCTTC. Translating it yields CASSTTWDEQFF.

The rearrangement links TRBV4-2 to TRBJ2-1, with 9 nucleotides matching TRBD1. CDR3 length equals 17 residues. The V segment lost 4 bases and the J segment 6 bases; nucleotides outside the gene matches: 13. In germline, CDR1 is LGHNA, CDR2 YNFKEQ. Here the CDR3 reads CASSLQPSGQGVNEQFF. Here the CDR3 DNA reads TGTGCCAGCAGCCTTCAGCCCTCGGGACAGGGAGTCAATGAGCAGTTCTTC.

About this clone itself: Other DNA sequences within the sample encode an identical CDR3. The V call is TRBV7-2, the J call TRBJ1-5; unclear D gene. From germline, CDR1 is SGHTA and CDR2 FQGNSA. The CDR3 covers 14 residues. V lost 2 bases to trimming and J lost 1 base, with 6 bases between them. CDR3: CASSLTGSNQPQHF. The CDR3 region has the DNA TGTGCCAGCAGCTTAACCGGGAGCAATCAGCCCCAGCATTTT.

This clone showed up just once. The CDR3 is CAISIISAGVAYNEQFF. The CDR3 nucleotides are TGTGCCATCAGTATAATTTCAGCGGGAGTGGCCTACAATGAGCAGTTCTTC. V usage is TRBV10-3 and J usage is TRBJ2-1, with TRBD2 matching 8 bases. With V trimmed by 5 bases and J by 2 bases, 11 bases remained unmatched. The CDR3 consists of 17 residues. Germline values: CDR1 ENHRY, CDR2 SYGVKD.